These T cell receptor beta chains were read from a single sample in a study of T cell repertoires in cytomegalovirus infection. From the reads, TCRdb called clonotypes with MiXCR, one entry per CDR3 protein. Among more than 200,000 distinct CDR3 sequences listed, 8% to 9.5% were seen once. What was sequenced was PBMCs. The receptors were gathered from a human donor in good health (CMV status not recorded). Some clones in this sample may be carry-over from other donors' samples. Each CDR3 is given with its conserved first and last residue. The D gene is left open where the match is weak. A row's size may be missing; if present it is once, few, many or a size class.

.,TRBV7-9,few,TRBJ1-1,TGTGCCAGCAGCTTAAGAGGGGCGAACACTGAAGCTTTCTTT,CASSLRGANTEAFF
.,TRBV20-1,few,TRBJ1-1,TGCAGTGCTAGAGATCTCGAACAGGTGAACACTGAAGCTTTCTTT,CSARDLEQVNTEAFF
TRBD1,TRBV6-6,many,TRBJ1-2,TGTGCCAGCAGTTACTTGCAGGGGGCGGGCGGCTACACCTTC,CASSYLQGAGGYTF
.,TRBV13,many,TRBJ2-7,TGTGCCAGCATCCCCAAATCGGGCGGGGGCGACCACGAGCAGTACTTC,CASIPKSGGGDHEQYF
.,TRBV28,.,TRBJ2-7,TGTGCCAGCAGCCCTGTGGGGGTTTCCTACGAGCAGTACTTC,CASSPVGVSYEQYF
TRBD1,TRBV7-2,many,TRBJ1-3,TGTGCCAGCAGCCCAACAGGGGGCGGTGGAAACACCATATATTTT,CASSPTGGGGNTIYF
TRBD1,TRBV7-2,.,TRBJ1-2,TGTGCCAGCAGCTTAAAAATACCCGGGGGGACAGGGGGCATGGGGGGCTACACCTTC,CASSLKIPGGTGGMGGYTF
.,TRBV7-8,many,TRBJ2-7,TGTGCCAGCAGCGGTGGGAGGATAACCTACGAGCAGTACTTC,CASSGGRITYEQYF
.,TRBV6-1,many,TRBJ2-1,TGTGCCAGCATAGGAGAAGGGTTTGGTGAGCAGTTCTTC,CASIGEGFGEQFF
TRBD2,TRBV12-3/TRBV12-4,many,TRBJ2-1,TGTGCCAGCAGTTTAAGCGGGGGGAGCTCCTACAATGAGCAGTTCTTC,CASSLSGGSSYNEQFF
TRBD2,TRBV28,few,TRBJ2-1,TGTGCCAGCAGTTTTGGTCTAGCGGGGGGATCTTATAACAATGAGCAGTTCTTC,CASSFGLAGGSYNNEQFF
TRBD2,TRBV6-6,many,TRBJ2-7,TGTGCCAGCAGTACTAGCGGGGGGCCGCCCTACGAGCAGTACTTC,CASSTSGGPPYEQYF
TRBD1,TRBV19,many,TRBJ1-5,TGTGCCAGTAGATTGGACAGGGATCAGCCCCAGCATTTT,CASRLDRDQPQHF
.,TRBV20-1,.,TRBJ2-7,TGCAGTGCTAGAGACCCCATCGCGACAGAAGTTCCCAAAAAGAGACAGTACTTC,CSARDPIATEVPKKRQYF
.,TRBV11-2,.,TRBJ2-3,TGTGCCAGCAGCCCAAAAGAGAAGCAGTATTTT,CASSPKEKQYF
TRBD1,TRBV6-6,few,TRBJ2-7,TGTGCCAGCAGCCGACTGACAGGGTCCTACGAGCAGTACTTC,CASSRLTGSYEQYF
.,TRBV7-8,many,TRBJ2-7,TGTGCCAGCAGCCGGGACATAACCTACGAGCAGTACTTC,CASSRDITYEQYF
.,TRBV29-1,.,TRBJ2-7,TGCAGCGTTGTAGGAGAAGAGCAGTACTTC,CSVVGEEQYF
.,TRBV6-6,few,TRBJ2-7,TGTGCCAGCAGAAATCCCCAAACCTACGAGCAGTACTTC,CASRNPQTYEQYF
.,TRBV7-2,.,TRBJ2-7,TGTGCCAGCAGCCTAGTCCCACAGGGCTACGAGCAGTACTTC,CASSLVPQGYEQYF
.,TRBV6-2/TRBV6-3,many,TRBJ2-3,TGTGCCAGCAGTTACTCTCCCAGCGGCAGCACAGATACGCAGTATTTT,CASSYSPSGSTDTQYF
TRBD2,TRBV7-3,many,TRBJ2-2,TGTGCCAGCAGCCTGGGGGGGGACGGGGAGCTGTTTTTT,CASSLGGDGELFF
.,TRBV7-4,many,TRBJ2-5,TGTGCCAGCAGTCAGGGACTCCAAGAGACCCAGTACTTC,CASSQGLQETQYF
.,TRBV28,few,TRBJ1-5,TGTGCCAGCACCCCGGGTGGAAGGCCCCAGCATTTT,CASTPGGRPQHF
.,TRBV7-6,many,TRBJ2-1,TGTGCCAGCAGCTGGGGGGCAGTTGAGCAGTTCTTC,CASSWGAVEQFF
TRBD2,TRBV5-1,.,TRBJ2-1,TGCGCCAGCAGTGGACTAGCGGGGAACTCCTACAATGAGCAGTTCTTC,CASSGLAGNSYNEQFF
TRBD2,TRBV7-2,many,TRBJ2-3,TGTGCCAGCAGCCCGGGCAGCGGGATAGGGAATACGCAGTATTTT,CASSPGSGIGNTQYF
TRBD2,TRBV12-3/TRBV12-4,many,TRBJ2-1,TGTGCCAGCAGTCCTCGGACTAGCGGGAGATATGAGCAGTTCTTC,CASSPRTSGRYEQFF
TRBD1,TRBV7-2,many,TRBJ2-1,TGTGCCAGCAGCTCCTCGGACAGGGCGGACTACCAAATTTCATACAATGAGCAGTTCTTC,CASSSSDRADYQISYNEQFF
TRBD2,TRBV5-6,few,TRBJ2-1,TGTGCCAGCAGCGAAGCGGGGGCCGCAGATTACAATGAGCAGTTCTTC,CASSEAGAADYNEQFF
.,TRBV7-9,many,TRBJ1-1,TGTGCCAGCAGCTCGATTTGGGGGGCCACTGAAGCTTTCTTT,CASSSIWGATEAFF
TRBD1,TRBV7-2,many,TRBJ1-2,TGTGCCAGCAGCTCCCACGGACAGGGGGGCTATGGCTACACCTTC,CASSSHGQGGYGYTF
.,TRBV12-3/TRBV12-4,.,TRBJ1-5,TGTGCCAGCAGTCCAAACGGACGGTCTCAGCCCCAGCATTTT,CASSPNGRSQPQHF
TRBD1,TRBV7-2,many,TRBJ2-1,TGTGCCAGCAGCCCGGGACAGGGGGGTTACAATGAGCAGTTCTTC,CASSPGQGGYNEQFF
.,TRBV7-9,many,TRBJ1-6,TGTGCCAGCAGCTTAGAGGCGAGAAATTCACCCCTCCACTTT,CASSLEARNSPLHF
.,TRBV10-3,few,TRBJ1-5,TGTGCCATCAAGGGGACATCTGCCAGTCAGCCCCAGCATTTT,CAIKGTSASQPQHF
.,TRBV14,.,TRBJ2-4,TGTGCCAGCAGCCAAGATCCCCTGGGGCCTGGGGCCAAAAACATTCAGTACTTC,CASSQDPLGPGAKNIQYF
.,TRBV18,.,TRBJ2-5,TGTGCCAGCTCCGAGGGGGGAGAGACCCAGTACTTC,CASSEGGETQYF
TRBD2,TRBV12-3/TRBV12-4,many,TRBJ2-1,TGTGCCAGCAGGCTGACTAGCGGGGGGGCGAATGAGCAGTTCTTC,CASRLTSGGANEQFF
.,TRBV19,.,TRBJ1-3,TGTGCCAGTAGTATGCTCTCTGGAAACACCATATATTTT,CASSMLSGNTIYF
.,TRBV28,.,TRBJ1-1,TGTGCCAGCAGTTTAGCTATGGGGTTAGGTGCTGAAGCTTTCTTT,CASSLAMGLGAEAFF
.,TRBV7-8,many,TRBJ2-4,TGTGCCAGCAGCTTAGGGCCCGGGGACATTCAGTACTTC,CASSLGPGDIQYF
.,TRBV20-1,.,TRBJ2-7,TGCAGTGCTAGAGATGAAAGTACAGGGAAACGCTACGAGCAGTACTTC,CSARDESTGKRYEQYF
.,TRBV7-2,many,TRBJ1-2,TGTGCCAGCAGCTTAGGACAGGCGTCTGGCTACACCTTC,CASSLGQASGYTF
.,TRBV7-8,many,TRBJ2-1,TGTGCCAGCAGGGAGCAGTCCTACAATGAGCAGTTCTTC,CASREQSYNEQFF
.,TRBV19,many,TRBJ1-1,TGTGCCAGTAGTATAAGAGGATCCACCCCGAGCACTGAAGCTTTCTTT,CASSIRGSTPSTEAFF
.,TRBV7-6,many,TRBJ1-5,TGTGCCAGCAGCTTAGGGGAGCATCAGCCCCAGCATTTT,CASSLGEHQPQHF
.,TRBV7-2,many,TRBJ2-7,TGTGCCAGCAGTATAACCTCCGGGACCACAGGGGAGCAGTACTTC,CASSITSGTTGEQYF
.,TRBV29-1,.,TRBJ2-1,TGCAGCGTCGGGGCCGGCTACAATGAGCAGTTCTTC,CSVGAGYNEQFF
.,TRBV11-1,many,TRBJ1-2,TGTGCCAGCAGCCACAGCGACACGGACTATGGCTACACCTTC,CASSHSDTDYGYTF
TRBD1,TRBV5-1,.,TRBJ2-2,TGCGCCAGCAGCTTACTACAGGGGGCGGGCACCGGGGAGCTGTTTTTT,CASSLLQGAGTGELFF
.,TRBV12-3/TRBV12-4,many,TRBJ2-7,TGTGCCAGCAGTTTACAGGGATTGGGGGTCTACGAGCAGTACTTC,CASSLQGLGVYEQYF
.,TRBV7-2,many,TRBJ1-2,TGTGCCAGCAGCCCTCGGACGGCCTATGGCTACACCTTC,CASSPRTAYGYTF
.,TRBV7-2,many,TRBJ1-1,TGTGCCAGCAGCTTAGGTACGGGCACTGAAGCTTTCTTT,CASSLGTGTEAFF
.,TRBV7-2,many,TRBJ2-5,TGTGCCAGCAGCTTTAACAGGGTTGCTGGGGAGACCCAGTACTTC,CASSFNRVAGETQYF
TRBD1,TRBV6-2/TRBV6-3,many,TRBJ1-5,TGTGCCAGCAGTTATCGGACAGGGAATCAGCCCCAGCATTTT,CASSYRTGNQPQHF
TRBD1,TRBV2,.,TRBJ1-2,TGTGCCAGCAGTGAGATGCGGGACAGCTATGGCTACACCTTC,CASSEMRDSYGYTF
.,TRBV28,many,TRBJ2-1,TGTGCCGCGGGGGCGGGTAGCTACAATGAGCAGTTCTTC,CAAGAGSYNEQFF